The 11 T cell receptor beta chains presented below share a single source sample, sequenced in a study of blood T cell repertoires in COVID-19. This table comes from immunoSEQ multiplex PCR, and its TCRdb copy is limited to in-frame clones, with some not included. The sample has some 46,000 clones, roughly 68% seen once. The specimen was peripheral blood. These receptors were collected from a man at least 80 years old with acute or convalescent COVID-19.

In nucleotides, the CDR3 is TGTGCCAGCTCACCAGGGACAGGGTCAGGCTATGGCTACACCTTC. Amino acid sequence: CASSPGTGSGYGYTF. This chain uses TRBV18 with TRBJ1-2, with 9 bases identical to TRBD1. The CDR3 sequence is 15 residues long. V lost 2 bases and J lost 4; bases outside the gene matches: 5. Germline lookup yields CDR1 KGHSH and CDR2 LQKENI.

The CDR3 region is CAWRSTSGRANEQYF. The CDR3 DNA reads as TGTGCCTGGAGGTCAACTAGCGGGAGGGCCAACGAGCAGTACTTC. This chain uses TRBV30 with TRBJ2-7; 13 nucleotides align to TRBD2. Trimming cost V 3 bases and J 5 bases; bases outside gene matches: 7. This CDR3 region has 15 residues. Germline-derived CDR1 and CDR2 are GTSNPN and SVGIG (reference sequence).

This clone has a handful of counts. This chain connects TRBV5-1 to TRBJ1-3; 7 bases align to TRBD1. Unmatched junction bases numbered 2, after V lost 3 bases and J lost 2 bases. CDR1 is SGHRS and CDR2 is YFSETQ in the germline V gene. CDR3 length: 14 residues. The CDR3 DNA reads TGCGCCAGCAGCTCAGGGGGGACTGGAAACACCATATATTTT. Amino acids: CASSSGGTGNTIYF.

This clone came up a few times. This sequence joins TRBV14 and TRBJ2-3; perhaps TRBD2 as D (6 bases). Trimming shortened V by 2 bases and J by 2 bases, and 14 bases separated the two germline ends. This CDR3 spans 16 amino acids. Germline values: CDR1 SGHDN, CDR2 FVKESK. CDR3 nucleotide sequence: TGTGCCAGCAGCCAATTCAGCGGAGGGGACACAGATACGCAGTATTTT. Translating it yields CASSQFSGGDTDTQYF.

This clone was seen a few times. CDR3 residues: CASSLLLRIEETQYF. The DNA of the CDR3 is TGTGCCAGCAGCTTGTTACTCAGGATTGAAGAGACCCAGTACTTC. The genes are TRBV5-5 and TRBJ2-5; D gene unclear. CDR3 size: 15 residues. CDR1 and CDR2 from the germline V gene are SGHKS and YYEKEE (reference sequence). Trimming took off 1 base at V and 3 bases at J, with 13 bases between the two ends.

The chain employs TRBV7-2 and TRBJ2-1; TRBD2 is a possible D gene (5 bases). CDR1 is SGHTA and CDR2 is FQGNSA in the germline V gene. The CDR3 has 14 residues. Trimming stripped 0 bases from V and 7 bases from J, with 10 bases between. CDR3 residues: CASSLARGWNEQFF. The CDR3 DNA reads TGTGCCAGCAGCTTAGCCCGGGGTTGGAATGAGCAGTTCTTC.

The chain is built from TRBV7-8 and TRBJ2-1, with 12 bases lining up with TRBD2. Trimming cost V 6 bases and J 4 bases; bases outside gene matches: 4. The CDR3 totals 15 residues. Germline V gene lookup returns CDR1 SGHVS and CDR2 FQNEAQ. The CDR3 DNA sequence: TGTGCCAGCAGTCCTACTAGCGGGAGGTACAATGAGCAGTTCTTC. Its protein is CASSPTSGRYNEQFF. The full variable domain, rest sourced from reference TRBV7-8 and TRBJ2-1, is GAGVSQSPRYKVAKRGQDVALRCDPISGHVSLFWYQQALGQGPEFLTYFQNEAQLDKSGLPSDRFFAERPEGSVSTLKIQRTQQEDSAVYLCASSPTSGRYNEQFFGPGTRLTVL.

This clone turned up a few times. The V and J genes are TRBV6-6 and TRBJ1-5; D possibly corresponds to TRBD1 (5 bases). The CDR3 spans 16 residues. V dropped 6 bases and J dropped 6 bases, with 21 bases sitting between them. Germline V gene data show CDR1 as MNHNY and CDR2 as SVGAGI (reference sequence). CDR3 protein: CASSLQETVASQPQHF. The CDR3 nucleotides read TGTGCCAGCAGCCTACAGGAGACCGTGGCAAGTCAGCCCCAGCATTTT.

The rearrangement links TRBV28 to TRBJ2-3; TRBD2 matches 12 bases. The ends lost 3 bases at V and 1 base at J; junction bases unmatched: 2. Germline CDR1 is MDHEN and CDR2 is SYDVKM. This CDR3 has 16 residues. CDR3 protein: CASSFRLAGGTDTQYF. The DNA for the CDR3 is TGTGCCAGCAGTTTCAGACTAGCGGGAGGCACAGATACGCAGTATTTT. The complete variable domain, with remaining parts taken from reference TRBV28 and TRBJ2-3, reads DVKVTQSSRYLVKRTGEKVFLECVQDMDHENMFWYRQDPGLGLRLIYFSYDVKMKEKGDIPEGYSVSREKKERFSLILESASTNQTSMYLCASSFRLAGGTDTQYFGPGTRLTVL.

The chain uses TRBV18 and TRBJ2-7, with 8 bases that match TRBD2. Germline CDR1 reads KGHSH; CDR2 reads LQKENI. This CDR3 has 14 residues. V was pared by 1 base and J by 3 bases, with 2 bases of the junction left unmatched. The CDR3 DNA follows: TGTGCCAGCTCACCACTCGGGACTAGCTACGAGCAGTACTTC. Translating gives CASSPLGTSYEQYF.

This CDR3 reads CASSFQGGLGEQYF. The CDR3 nucleotides read TGTGCCAGCAGTTTCCAAGGCGGGCTCGGGGAGCAGTACTTC. The V gene is TRBV27, the J gene TRBJ2-7; perhaps TRBD2 as D (5 bases). Germline V gene lookup returns CDR1 MNHEY and CDR2 SMNVEV (reference sequence). The length of the CDR3 is 14 residues. V lost 3 bases and J lost 7, with 16 bases in between.